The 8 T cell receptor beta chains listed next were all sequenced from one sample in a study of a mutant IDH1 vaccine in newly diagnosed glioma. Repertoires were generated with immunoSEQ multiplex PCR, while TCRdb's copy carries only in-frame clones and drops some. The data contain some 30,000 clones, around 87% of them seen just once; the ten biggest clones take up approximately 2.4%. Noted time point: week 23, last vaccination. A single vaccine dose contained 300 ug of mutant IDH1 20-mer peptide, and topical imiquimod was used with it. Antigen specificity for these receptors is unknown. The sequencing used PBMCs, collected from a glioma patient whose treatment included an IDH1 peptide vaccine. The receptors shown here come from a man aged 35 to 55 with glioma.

This chain's CDR3 is CATSRVATGHTTDTQYF. Written as DNA, the CDR3 is TGTGCCACCAGCAGAGTGGCGACAGGCCATACCACAGATACGCAGTATTTT. The chain couples TRBV15 to TRBJ2-3; weak D call: TRBD1 (6 bases). Germline V CDR1 and CDR2: LNHNV, YYDKDF (reference sequence). V shed 1 base and J shed 2 bases, with 16 bases lying between them. CDR3 length: 17 amino acids. The variable domain in full, completed from reference TRBV15 and TRBJ2-3, reads DAMVIQNPRYQVTQFGKPVTLSCSQTLNHNVMYWYQQKSSQAPKLLFHYYDKDFNNEADTPDNFQSRRPNTSFCFLDIRSPGLGDTAMYLCATSRVATGHTTDTQYFGPGTRLTVL.

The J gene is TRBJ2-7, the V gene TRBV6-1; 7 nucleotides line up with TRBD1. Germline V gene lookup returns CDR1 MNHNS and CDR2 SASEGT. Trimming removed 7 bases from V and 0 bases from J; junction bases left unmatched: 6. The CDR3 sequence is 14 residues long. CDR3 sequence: CASTSQGSSYEQYV. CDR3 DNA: TGTGCCAGCACTTCACAGGGGAGCTCCTACGAGCAGTACGTC.

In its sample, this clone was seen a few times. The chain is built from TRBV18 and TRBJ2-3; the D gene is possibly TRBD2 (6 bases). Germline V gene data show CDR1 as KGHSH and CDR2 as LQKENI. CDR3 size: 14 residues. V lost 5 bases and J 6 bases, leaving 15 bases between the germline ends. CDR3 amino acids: CASSSSPLADTQYF. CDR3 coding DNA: TGTGCCAGCTCATCTTCCCCTCTAGCGGATACGCAGTATTTT.

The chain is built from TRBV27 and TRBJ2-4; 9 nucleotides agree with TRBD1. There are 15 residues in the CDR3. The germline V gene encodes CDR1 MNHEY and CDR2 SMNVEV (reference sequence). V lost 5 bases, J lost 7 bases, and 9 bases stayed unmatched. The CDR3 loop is CASSPRGTGNNIQYF. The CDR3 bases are TGTGCCAGCAGTCCCAGGGGGACAGGGAATAACATTCAGTACTTC.

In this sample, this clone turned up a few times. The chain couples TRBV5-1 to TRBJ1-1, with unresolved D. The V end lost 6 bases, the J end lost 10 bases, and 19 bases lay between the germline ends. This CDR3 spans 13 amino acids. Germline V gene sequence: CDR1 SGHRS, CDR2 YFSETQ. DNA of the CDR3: TGCGCCAGCACCTTACCCGGGTCCCGAGGAGCTTTCTTT. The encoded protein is CASTLPGSRGAFF.

CDR3 sequence: CASSLSRGMNTEAFF. The DNA for the CDR3 is TGTGCCAGCTCACTCTCCAGGGGGATGAACACTGAAGCTTTCTTT. The chain couples TRBV18 to TRBJ1-1; 7 bases match TRBD1. Germline V lookup: CDR1 KGHSH, CDR2 LQKENI. The V gene end was trimmed by 4 bases and the J gene end by 0 bases; junction bases not matched to a gene: 5. The CDR3 contains 15 residues.

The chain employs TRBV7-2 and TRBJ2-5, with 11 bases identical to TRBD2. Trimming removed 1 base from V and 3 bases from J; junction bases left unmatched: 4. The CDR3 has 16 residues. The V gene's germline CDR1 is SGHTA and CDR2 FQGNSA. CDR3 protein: CASSLVSGRGEETQYF. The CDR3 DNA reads TGTGCCAGCAGCTTAGTTAGCGGGAGGGGGGAAGAGACCCAGTACTTC. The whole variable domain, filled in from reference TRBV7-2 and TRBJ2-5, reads GAGVSQSPSNKVTEKGKDVELRCDPISGHTALYWYRQSLGQGLEFLIYFQGNSAPDKSGLPSDRFSAERTGGSVSTLTIQRTQQEDSAVYLCASSLVSGRGEETQYFGPGTRLLVL.

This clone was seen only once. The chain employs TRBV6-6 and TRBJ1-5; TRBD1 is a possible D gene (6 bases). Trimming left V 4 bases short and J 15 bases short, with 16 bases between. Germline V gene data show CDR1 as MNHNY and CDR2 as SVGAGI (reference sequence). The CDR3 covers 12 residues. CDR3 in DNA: TGTGCCAGCAGTTTCGAACAGGGTCCGGGGCATTTT. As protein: CASSFEQGPGHF.